What follows are 3 T cell receptor beta chains derived from one specimen sequenced in a study of blood T cell repertoires in COVID-19. Profiling relied on immunoSEQ multiplex PCR, and the TCRdb table lists in-frame clones only, not all of them. Seen here are about 80,000 clones, approximately 76% observed once, and the top ten hold 15% to 20%. Sequenced input: peripheral blood. These TCRs come from a man between 70 and 80 years old with active or convalescent COVID-19.

The rearrangement uses TRBV30 and TRBJ2-2, with 7 bases lining up with TRBD1. V lost 4 bases, J lost 6 bases, and 8 bases stayed unmatched. CDR3 size: 14 residues. Germline assignment: CDR1 GTSNPN and CDR2 SVGIG (reference sequence). Here the CDR3 DNA reads TGTGCCTGGAATTTCCTCAGGGGGTCCGGGGAGCTGTTTTTT. Translating it yields CAWNFLRGSGELFF.

The rearrangement links TRBV6-5 to TRBJ1-1, with D maybe TRBD1 (6 bases). This CDR3 spans 15 amino acids. Germline values: CDR1 MNHEY, CDR2 SVGAGI. With 6 bases removed from V and 0 bases from J, the gap between germline ends came to 14 bases. This CDR3 is CASRPATGMNTEAFF. The CDR3, as DNA: TGTGCCAGCAGGCCCGCTACAGGGATGAACACTGAAGCTTTCTTT.

V usage is TRBV2 and J usage is TRBJ2-3, with TRBD2 identical over 11 bases. From germline, CDR1 is SNHLY and CDR2 FYNNEI. The CDR3 runs to 16 residues. V lost 4 bases to trimming and J lost 12 bases; unmatched junction nucleotides: 15. CDR3: CASSVPSGGPSGTQYF. CDR3 DNA: TGTGCCAGCAGTGTGCCTAGCGGGGGGCCCAGCGGAACTCAGTATTTT.